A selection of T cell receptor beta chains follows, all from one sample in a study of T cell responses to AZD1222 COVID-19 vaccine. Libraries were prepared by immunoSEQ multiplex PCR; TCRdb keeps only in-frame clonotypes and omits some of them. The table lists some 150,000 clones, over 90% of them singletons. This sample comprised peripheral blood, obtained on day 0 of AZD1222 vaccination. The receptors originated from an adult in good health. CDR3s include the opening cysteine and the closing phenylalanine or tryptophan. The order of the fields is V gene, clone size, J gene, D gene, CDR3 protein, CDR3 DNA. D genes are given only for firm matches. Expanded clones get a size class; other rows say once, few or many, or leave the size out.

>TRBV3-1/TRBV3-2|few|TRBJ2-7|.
CASSQNRGGTEQYF
TGTGCCAGCAGCCAAAATAGGGGTGGAACCGAGCAGTACTTC
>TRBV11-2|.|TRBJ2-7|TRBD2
CASSLEREPHEQYF
TGTGCCAGCAGCTTAGAGCGGGAGCCCCACGAGCAGTACTTC
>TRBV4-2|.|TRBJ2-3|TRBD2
CASSLRPRGGGLAGGSDTQYF
TGTGCCAGCAGCCTGCGGCCTAGGGGAGGTGGACTAGCGGGAGGATCAGATACGCAGTATTTT
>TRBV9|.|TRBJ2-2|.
CASSPAWAANTGELFF
TGTGCCAGCAGCCCAGCCTGGGCGGCGAACACCGGGGAGCTGTTTTTT
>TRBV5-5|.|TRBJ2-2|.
CASSLVSGNTGELFF
TGTGCCAGCAGCTTGGTTTCTGGGAACACCGGGGAGCTGTTTTTT
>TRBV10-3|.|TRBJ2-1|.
CAISAVNEQFF
TGTGCCATCAGTGCAGTCAATGAGCAGTTCTTC
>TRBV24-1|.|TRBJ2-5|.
CATSDFRGTSQVETQYF
TGTGCCACCAGTGATTTCAGGGGGACTAGTCAGGTGGAGACCCAGTACTTC
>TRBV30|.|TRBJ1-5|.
CAWSSGPGQPQHF
TGTGCCTGGAGCTCTGGACCAGGACAGCCCCAGCATTTT
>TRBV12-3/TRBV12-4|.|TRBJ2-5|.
CASSFRETQYF
TGTGCCAGCAGTTTTCGTGAGACCCAGTACTTC
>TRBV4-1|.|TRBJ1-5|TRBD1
CASSPSPGQGNQPQHF
TGCGCCAGCAGCCCCAGCCCGGGACAGGGCAATCAGCCCCAGCATTTT
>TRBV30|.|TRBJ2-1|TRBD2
CAWRTLAGGPDEQFF
TGTGCCTGGAGGACACTAGCGGGAGGGCCTGATGAGCAGTTCTTC
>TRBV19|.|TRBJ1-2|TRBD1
CASSPGTGFSGYTF
TGTGCCAGTAGCCCCGGGACAGGGTTTAGTGGCTACACCTTC
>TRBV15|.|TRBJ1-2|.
CATSRGFYGYTF
TGTGCCACCAGCAGAGGATTTTATGGCTACACCTTC
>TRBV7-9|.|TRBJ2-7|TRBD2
CASSAPGLAGGEQYF
TGTGCCAGCAGCGCACCCGGCCTAGCGGGAGGAGAGCAGTACTTC
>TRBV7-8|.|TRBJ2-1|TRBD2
CASSLVGGSPNEQFF
TGTGCCAGCAGCTTAGTTGGCGGGAGCCCCAATGAGCAGTTCTTC
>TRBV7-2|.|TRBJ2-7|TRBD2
CASSFGLAGVYEQYF
TGTGCCAGCAGCTTCGGACTAGCGGGAGTGTACGAGCAGTACTTC
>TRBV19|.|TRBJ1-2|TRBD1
CASSDPGQSLGGYTF
TGTGCCAGTAGCGATCCGGGACAGAGTTTAGGTGGCTACACCTTC
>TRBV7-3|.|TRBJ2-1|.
CASSSLAGSSYNEQFF
TGTGCCAGCAGCTCTTTAGCAGGGAGTTCCTACAATGAGCAGTTCTTC
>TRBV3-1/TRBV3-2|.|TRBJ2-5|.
CASSHGETQYF
TGTGCCAGCAGCCATGGGGAGACCCAGTACTTC
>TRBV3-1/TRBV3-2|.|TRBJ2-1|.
CASSQVVGSSYNEQFF
TGTGCCAGCAGCCAAGTGGTAGGGAGCTCCTACAATGAGCAGTTCTTC
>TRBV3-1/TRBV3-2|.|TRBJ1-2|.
CASSLQGRGYTF
TGTGCCAGCAGCCTCCAGGGGCGAGGCTACACCTTC
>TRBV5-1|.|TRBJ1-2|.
CASSLVGNTEDYGYTF
TGCGCCAGCAGCTTGGTCGGAAATACGGAGGACTATGGCTACACCTTC
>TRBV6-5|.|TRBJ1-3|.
CASSRSRDSGNTIYF
TGTGCCAGCAGTAGATCCAGGGATTCTGGAAACACCATATATTTT
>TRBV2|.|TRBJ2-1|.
CASTVQDEQFF
TGTGCCAGCACTGTACAGGATGAGCAGTTCTTC
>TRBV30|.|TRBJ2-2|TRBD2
CAWSFTSGTGELFF
TGTGCCTGGAGTTTTACTAGCGGGACCGGGGAGCTGTTTTTT
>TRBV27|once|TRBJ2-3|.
CASGVLSTDTQYF
TGTGCCAGCGGGGTACTTAGCACAGATACGCAGTATTTT
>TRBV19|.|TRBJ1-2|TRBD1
CASSISGRGLGYTF
TGTGCCAGTAGTATTTCAGGCAGGGGGCTTGGCTACACCTTC
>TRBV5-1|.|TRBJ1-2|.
CASSEPVYGYGYTF
TGCGCCAGCAGCGAGCCAGTTTACGGTTATGGCTACACCTTC
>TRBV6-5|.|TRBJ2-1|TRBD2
CASTVTSGRAGEQFF
TGTGCCAGCACCGTAACTAGCGGGAGGGCGGGTGAGCAGTTCTTC
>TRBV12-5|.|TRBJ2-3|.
CASGLTDTQYF
TGTGCTAGTGGCCTGACAGATACGCAGTATTTT
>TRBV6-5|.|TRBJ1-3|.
CASREPGVGYTIYF
TGTGCCAGCAGGGAGCCGGGGGTAGGATACACCATATATTTT
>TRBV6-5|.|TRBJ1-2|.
CASSYGGFEANYGYTF
TGTGCCAGCAGTTACGGGGGGTTTGAAGCTAACTATGGCTACACCTTC
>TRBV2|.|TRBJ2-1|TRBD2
CASGTRAYNEQFF
TGTGCCAGCGGGACTAGGGCCTACAATGAGCAGTTCTTC
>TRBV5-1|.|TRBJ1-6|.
CASSLGPSSYNSPLHF
TGCGCCAGCAGCTTGGGGCCTAGCTCCTATAATTCACCCCTCCACTTT
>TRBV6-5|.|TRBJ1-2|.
CASKTGSNYGYTF
TGTGCCAGTAAGACAGGTTCTAACTATGGCTACACCTTC